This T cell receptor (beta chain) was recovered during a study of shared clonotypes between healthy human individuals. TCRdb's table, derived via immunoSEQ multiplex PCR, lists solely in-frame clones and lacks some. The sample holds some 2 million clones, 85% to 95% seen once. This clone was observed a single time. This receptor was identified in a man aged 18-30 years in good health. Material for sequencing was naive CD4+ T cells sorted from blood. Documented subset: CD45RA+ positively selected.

The DNA of the CDR3 is TGCGCCAGCAGCCGTGACAGGGCCATGAACACTGAAGCTTTCTTT. Its translation is CASSRDRAMNTEAFF. The gene calls are TRBV5-1 and TRBJ1-1; 7 nucleotides align to TRBD1. V shed 4 bases, J shed 0 bases, and the junction held 6 bases outside the gene matches. CDR1 SGHRS and CDR2 YFSETQ come from the germline V gene. This CDR3 comprises 15 residues.